The TCR beta chain under discussion was sequenced for a study of CD8 T cells in Susac syndrome. The multiple sclerosis controls were treatment-naive patients with relapsing-remitting disease that was stable or active. Random-hexamer reverse transcription was applied to roughly 0.5 to 1 ug RNA. One entry per CDR3 protein results from TCRdb running MiXCR on the immunoSEQ multiplex PCR reads. The top ten clones hold roughly 0.21% of a sample with some 300,000 distinct CDR3 sequences, around 85% of them seen once. With respect to this clonotype: The antigen remains undetermined.

Study-level points and caveats: It was acknowledged by the study that relatively few individuals were included in its TCR sequencing and HLA analysis.

Trimming pared 4 bases from V and 0 bases from J, leaving 13 bases between. The CDR3 sequence is 16 residues long. Germline V gene data show CDR1 as MNHEY and CDR2 as SVGEGT. The sequence was obtained from a human donor with multiple sclerosis. The sequencing input was CD8+ T cells from PBMCs. This chain connects TRBV6-2 or TRBV6-3 to TRBJ2-1, with D possibly matching TRBD2 (5 bases). CDR3 loop: CASSWLTGSSYNEQFF. Here the CDR3 DNA reads TGTGCCAGCAGTTGGTTAACGGGGAGCTCCTACAATGAGCAGTTCTTC.